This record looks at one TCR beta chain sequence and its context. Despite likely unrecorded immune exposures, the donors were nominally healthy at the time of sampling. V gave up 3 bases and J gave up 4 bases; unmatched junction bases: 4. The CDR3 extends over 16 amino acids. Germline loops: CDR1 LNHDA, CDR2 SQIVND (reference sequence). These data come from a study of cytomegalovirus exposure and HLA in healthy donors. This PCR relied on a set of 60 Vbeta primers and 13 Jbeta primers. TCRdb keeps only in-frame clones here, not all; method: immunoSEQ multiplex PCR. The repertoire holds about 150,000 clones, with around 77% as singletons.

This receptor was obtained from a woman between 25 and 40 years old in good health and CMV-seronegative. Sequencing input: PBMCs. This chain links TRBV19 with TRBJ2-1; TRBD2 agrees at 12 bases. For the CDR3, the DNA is TGTGCCAGTAGTATTGTCCTAGCGGGGGGGTACAATGAGCAGTTCTTC. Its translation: CASSIVLAGGYNEQFF. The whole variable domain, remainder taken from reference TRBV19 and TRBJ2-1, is DGGITQSPKYLFRKEGQNVTLSCEQNLNHDAMYWYRQDPGQGLRLIYYSQIVNDFQKGDIAEGYSVSREKKESFPLTVTSAQKNPTAFYLCASSIVLAGGYNEQFFGPGTRLTVL.